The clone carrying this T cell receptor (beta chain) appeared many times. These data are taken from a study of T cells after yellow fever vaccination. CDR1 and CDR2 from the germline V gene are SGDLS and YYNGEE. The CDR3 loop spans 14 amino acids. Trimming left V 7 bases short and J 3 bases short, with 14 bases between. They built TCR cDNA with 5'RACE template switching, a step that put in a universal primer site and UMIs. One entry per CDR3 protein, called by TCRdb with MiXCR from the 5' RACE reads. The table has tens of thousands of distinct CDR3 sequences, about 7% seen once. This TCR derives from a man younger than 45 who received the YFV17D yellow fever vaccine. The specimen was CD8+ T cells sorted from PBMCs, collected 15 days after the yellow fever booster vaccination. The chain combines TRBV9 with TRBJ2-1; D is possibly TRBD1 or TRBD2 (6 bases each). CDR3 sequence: CASRPGAGYNEQFF. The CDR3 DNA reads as TGTGCCAGCCGCCCGGGGGCGGGCTACAATGAGCAGTTCTTC. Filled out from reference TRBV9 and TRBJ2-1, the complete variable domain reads DSGVTQTPKHLITATGQRVTLRCSPRSGDLSVYWYQQSLDQGLQFLIQYYNGEERAKGNILERFSAQQFPDLHSELNLSSLELGDSALYFCASRPGAGYNEQFFGPGTRLTVL.